This T cell receptor beta chain was obtained from a study of blood T cell repertoires in COVID-19. Study information: T cells, B-cell-depleted T cells, or PBMCs supplied cDNA or gDNA.

Data came from immunoSEQ multiplex PCR; TCRdb stores just in-frame clones and leaves some out. The sample contains around 260,000 clones, approximately 86% of which appear only once. Source material: peripheral blood. This clonotype was sampled from a man in his thirties or forties with active or convalescent COVID-19.

The CDR3 nucleotides read TGTGCCAGCAGTGAGGGGGGGCTTTTACCTAATGAAAAACTGTTTTTT. It specifies CASSEGGLLPNEKLFF. The V and J genes are TRBV25-1 and TRBJ1-4, with D maybe TRBD1 (6 bases). The length of the CDR3 is 16 residues. From germline, CDR1 is MGHDK and CDR2 SYGVNS. V lost 3 bases and J lost 3, with 14 bases in between.